These 30 T cell receptor beta chains originate from one sample sequenced in a study of regulatory T cells in long-lasting Graves disease. Through Arm-PCR of CDR3 regions and iRepertoire HTBI primers, TCR beta libraries were built. Via MiXCR, TCRdb re-called the multiplex PCR reads, giving one row per CDR3 protein. Counted here are under 300,000 distinct CDR3 sequences, more than 15% occurring once; the ten biggest clones make up roughly 15%. The time point here: newly diagnosed GD, antithyroid drugs for less than 3 months. PBMCs provided the RNA from which the TCR library was made. These data also formed part of another study, on T cells in Graves' hyperthyroidism and ophthalmopathy.

The sequences come from peripheral blood mononuclear cells (PBMCs), collected at new diagnosis, from a patient treated with antithyroid drugs. The receptors were sampled from a young woman with Graves disease.

This clonotype was counted at least ten times. V and J are TRBV7-9 and TRBJ2-1; the D gene is possibly TRBD1 (6 bases). The V gene's germline CDR1 is SEHNR and CDR2 FQNEAQ (reference sequence). The CDR3 has 15 residues. Trimming stripped 1 base from V and 6 bases from J, with 13 bases between. Written as DNA, the CDR3 is TGTGCCAGCAGCTTAGTGGCAGGGGAATCCAATGAGCAGTTCTTC. It codes for CASSLVAGESNEQFF.

The sample holds many counts of this clonotype. The V and J genes are TRBV28 and TRBJ2-6; D uncertain. Per germline, CDR1 MDHEN and CDR2 SYDVKM. This CDR3 is 15 amino acids long. V dropped 5 bases and J dropped 4 bases, with 12 bases sitting between them. CDR3 bases: TGTGCCAGCAGTCTGACGGCTCTGGGGGCCAACGTCCTGACTTTC. Its translation: CASSLTALGANVLTF.

This clonotype was observed at least ten times. A junction end diverges from the germline sequence, so it may reflect a read error. CDR3 nucleotides: TGTGCCAGCAGCTTAGGGACGGTGAACACTGAAGCTTTCTTT. Its protein is CASSLGTVNTEAFF. The J gene is TRBJ1-1, the V gene TRBV5-1; tentative D call: TRBD1 (5 bases). CDR1 SGHRS and CDR2 YFSETQ come from the germline V gene. CDR3 length: 14 amino acids.

This clonotype was detected ten times or more. The rearrangement links TRBV6-1 to TRBJ1-1, with a weak D call TRBD1 (5 bases). Germline V gene data show CDR1 as MNHNS and CDR2 as SASEGT. The CDR3 sequence is 14 residues long. Deletions cut 8 bases from V and 4 bases from J, with 17 bases between. The CDR3 nucleotides read TGTGCCAGCTCTGACATAGGGGCCGGCACTGAAGCTTTCTTT. Its translation: CASSDIGAGTEAFF.

This clonotype was observed many times. The chain employs TRBV20-1 and TRBJ2-1; D perhaps matches TRBD1 (5 bases). CDR1 is DFQATT, CDR2 SNEGSKA, per germline (reference sequence). There are 15 residues in the CDR3. Trimming removed 0 bases at V and 4 bases at J, with 13 bases between. The CDR3 DNA follows: TGCAGTGCTAGAGATTTCAGGGCAGGGTACAATGAGCAGTTCTTC. It encodes CSARDFRAGYNEQFF.

This clonotype has a handful of counts. The V gene is TRBV25-1, the J gene TRBJ2-1; weak D call: TRBD1 (5 bases). Germline CDR1 and CDR2: MGHDK and SYGVNS. CDR3 length: 15 residues. V was pared by 2 bases and J by 8 bases, with 16 bases between. The CDR3 loop is CASSEMGPPPHEQFF. Here the CDR3 DNA reads TGTGCCAGCAGTGAAATGGGGCCCCCACCCCATGAGCAGTTCTTC.

This clonotype was found many times. The rearrangement links TRBV3-1 to TRBJ2-7; perhaps TRBD2 as D (6 bases). The V and J ends lost 4 bases and 5 bases respectively, with 12 bases between them. The CDR3 is 13 residues long. In germline, CDR1 is LGHDT, CDR2 YNNKEL (reference sequence). CDR3 sequence: CASSRAGINEQYF. The CDR3 DNA sequence: TGTGCCAGCAGCCGGGCGGGGATCAACGAGCAGTACTTC.

Ten or more counts support this clonotype. V gene TRBV20-1 combines with J gene TRBJ1-6; tentative D call: TRBD1 (6 bases). Trimming shortened V by 5 bases and J by 11 bases, and 16 bases separated the two germline ends. From germline, CDR1 is DFQATT and CDR2 SNEGSKA (reference sequence). The CDR3 totals 13 residues. CDR3 protein: CSACRDKSTPLHF. For the CDR3, the DNA is TGCAGTGCTTGCCGGGACAAATCGACACCCCTCCACTTT.

This clonotype has a count of ten or more. This chain connects TRBV6-1 to TRBJ1-2; 7 positions match TRBD1. After removal of 7 bases from V and 5 bases from J, the junction contained 10 bases not matched to a gene. CDR3 size: 14 residues. Looked up from germline, CDR1 is MNHNS and CDR2 is SASEGT. The CDR3 bases are TGTGCCAGCATTATCCCGGGACAGAGTTATGGCTACACCTTC. It is translated as CASIIPGQSYGYTF.

The chain couples TRBV7-2 to TRBJ2-1, with 9 bases identical to TRBD1. Germline V CDR1 and CDR2: SGHTA, FQGNSA. Unmatched junction bases numbered 15, after V lost 1 base and J lost 5 bases. The CDR3 loop spans 19 amino acids. CDR3 nucleotides: TGTGCCAGCAGCTTAGTCTGGGTCGGGGGACAGGGTAGTGACAATGAGCAGTTCTTC. As protein: CASSLVWVGGQGSDNEQFF. The entire variable domain, with the rest obtained from reference TRBV7-2 and TRBJ2-1, is as follows: GAGVSQSPSNKVTEKGKDVELRCDPISGHTALYWYRQSLGQGLEFLIYFQGNSAPDKSGLPSDRFSAERTGGSVSTLTIQRTQQEDSAVYLCASSLVWVGGQGSDNEQFFGPGTRLTVL.

Here the CDR3 reads CASSLVLAGGQETQYF. The CDR3 DNA sequence: TGCGCCAGCAGCTTGGTTCTCGCGGGGGGGCAAGAGACCCAGTACTTC. The genes are TRBV5-1 and TRBJ2-5; 9 bases are a match to TRBD2. The CDR3 totals 16 residues. Unmatched junction bases numbered 5, after V lost 0 bases and J lost 2 bases. The V gene's germline CDR1 is SGHRS and CDR2 YFSETQ.

In this sample, this clonotype turned up many times. The chain joins TRBV20-1 to TRBJ2-2, with D perhaps TRBD1 or TRBD2 (6 bases each). Germline CDR1 is DFQATT and CDR2 is SNEGSKA (reference sequence). This CDR3 spans 13 amino acids. V shed 4 bases and J shed 6 bases, with 12 bases lying between them. As DNA, the CDR3 is TGCAGTGCTACACAGGGAGGCCCCGGGGAGCTGTTTTTT. It codes for CSATQGGPGELFF.

This clonotype showed up many times. The gene calls are TRBV5-8 and TRBJ1-5; D is unclear. CDR1 and CDR2 (germline): SGHTS, YDEGEE. V dropped 4 bases and J dropped 6 bases, with 14 bases sitting between them. The CDR3 contains 14 residues. CDR3 DNA sequence: TGTGCCAGCAGCCCCTGGGAACCCGGTCAGCCCCAGCATTTT. Residues: CASSPWEPGQPQHF. Using reference TRBV5-8 and TRBJ1-5 for the parts outside the CDR3, the full variable domain is EAGVTQSPTHLIKTRGQQATLRCSPISGHTSVYWYQQALGLGLQFLLWYDEGEERNRGNFPPRFSGRQFPNYSSELNVNALELEDSALYLCASSPWEPGQPQHFGDGTRLSIL.

This clonotype was seen repeatedly, ten times or more. This chain joins TRBV12-3 or TRBV12-4 and TRBJ1-6; D gene ambiguous. V lost 2 bases, J lost 1 base, and 12 bases lay in between. The CDR3 is made up of 17 amino acids. This CDR3 reads CASSLRAVGSYNSPLHF. CDR3 sequence (DNA): TGTGCCAGCAGTTTAAGAGCAGTCGGGTCCTATAATTCACCCCTCCACTTT.

As for this clonotype: A much larger clone lies a single base off, so this may be a read error. No conserved phenylalanine or tryptophan ends this CDR3, so it is likely a read error. This chain joins TRBV7-2 and TRBJ2-7; 10 nucleotides agree with TRBD1. Trimming took 3 bases from V and 6 from J; bases not matched to a gene: 5. The CDR3 is made up of 14 amino acids. The germline V gene has CDR1 SGHTA and CDR2 FQGNSA. The CDR3 is CASSLGDRGGEQYL. CDR3 sequence (DNA): TGTGCCAGCAGCTTGGGGGACAGGGGCGGCGAGCAGTACTTA.

The V and J genes are TRBV20-1 and TRBJ2-5; 14 bases are shared with TRBD2. The J call is in doubt because the DNA end fits TRBJ2-1 better. Germline CDR1 is DFQATT and CDR2 is SNEGSKA (reference sequence). The CDR3 is 17 residues long. The CDR3 coding sequence is TGCAGTGCTCCACCTCGACTAGCGGGAGGGCCTTTCGGTGAGCAGTTCTTC. Amino acid sequence: CSAPPRLAGGPFGEQFF.

At least ten counts were recorded for this clonotype. The chain is built from TRBV11-3 and TRBJ1-5, with D perhaps matching TRBD1 (5 bases). CDR1 and CDR2 (germline): SGHNT, YENEEA. V was trimmed by 6 bases and J by 2 bases, leaving 17 bases between them. The CDR3 consists of 16 residues. The CDR3 DNA reads as TGTGCCAGCAGACCCGCTTCCGGGGGGGGCAATCAGCCCCAGCATTTT. Residues: CASRPASGGGNQPQHF.

This clonotype was detected many times. The chain is built from TRBV29-1 and TRBJ2-3; the D is unclear. Trimming stripped 8 bases from V and 5 bases from J, with 17 bases between. CDR3 size: 13 residues. Germline CDR1 and CDR2: SQVTM and ANQGSEA. CDR3 coding DNA: TGCAGCACCAGTTGGGGAACGGGAGATACGCAGTATTTT. This encodes CSTSWGTGDTQYF.

This clonotype has at least ten counts. The chain carries TRBV4-1 and TRBJ1-5; D is uncertain. The CDR3 sequence is 13 residues long. V lost 3 bases and J lost 4, with 7 bases in between. Germline assignment: CDR1 MGHRA and CDR2 YSYEKL. CDR3 residues: CASSHYGNQPQHF. The CDR3 DNA is TGCGCCAGCAGCCATTATGGAAATCAGCCCCAGCATTTT.

To note about this clonotype: One base separates it from a far larger clone, so it is likely a read error. The chain links TRBV5-1 to TRBJ1-6; D is unclear. This CDR3 comprises 13 residues. Germline CDR1 is SGHRS and CDR2 is YFSETQ. CDR3: CASSLGRDSPLHF. The CDR3 DNA is TGTGCCAGCAGCTTAGGCCGGGATTCACCCCTCCACTTT.

This clonotype was detected many times. This chain connects TRBV11-3 to TRBJ2-1; D is unresolved. The germline gives CDR1 SGHNT, CDR2 YENEEA. V was clipped by 3 bases and J by 7 bases, with 10 bases between them. CDR3 length: 13 residues. The CDR3: CASSFSDGNEQFF. The DNA of the CDR3 is TGTGCCAGCAGCTTCTCGGACGGGAATGAGCAGTTCTTC.

The J gene is TRBJ2-7, the V gene TRBV20-1; the D gene is possibly TRBD1 (5 bases). The CDR3 runs to 13 residues. V lost 6 bases, J lost 0 bases, and 12 bases lay in between. The germline V gene encodes CDR1 DFQATT and CDR2 SNEGSKA (reference sequence). CDR3 protein: CSARMTASYEQYF. The CDR3 nucleotides are TGCAGTGCGAGGATGACAGCCTCCTACGAGCAGTACTTC.

This clonotype came up many times. One end of the junction does not line up with germline, which may come from a read error. This chain joins TRBV5-1 and TRBJ1-5; TRBD1 might be the D (6 bases). CDR1 and CDR2 (germline): SGHRS, YFSETQ. This CDR3 has 16 amino acids. This chain's CDR3 is CASSLGGRGSNQPQHF. CDR3 DNA: TGTGCCAGCAGCTTGGGGGGCAGGGGTAGCAATCAGCCCCAGCATTTT.

This clonotype has a count of ten or more. CDR3 sequence reads: CASSLAWAGNPTDTQYF. The CDR3 region has the DNA TGCGCCAGCAGCTTGGCCTGGGCGGGTAACCCCACAGATACGCAGTATTTT. The V and J genes are TRBV5-1 and TRBJ2-3, with D possibly TRBD2 on 5 matching bases. There are 17 residues in the CDR3. Trimming cost V 0 bases and J 2 bases, with 16 bases left between them. Germline loops: CDR1 SGHRS, CDR2 YFSETQ.

The chain joins TRBV3-1 to TRBJ1-1, with D hard to call. The CDR3 spans 14 residues. Per germline, CDR1 LGHDT and CDR2 YNNKEL (reference sequence). V was clipped by 4 bases and J by 0 bases, with 9 bases between them. Written as DNA, the CDR3 is TGTGCCAGCAGCCGAGGAGGGTTGAACACTGAAGCTTTCTTT. It yields the protein CASSRGGLNTEAFF.

The CDR3 coding sequence is TGCAGCGTCGGACAGGGACCTAATCAGCCCCAGCATTTT. Translating gives CSVGQGPNQPQHF. The rearrangement uses TRBV29-1 and TRBJ1-5; 8 bases agree with TRBD1. Germline CDR1 and CDR2: SQVTM and ANQGSEA. The ends lost 6 bases at V and 4 bases at J; junction bases unmatched: 5. This CDR3 is built from 13 residues.

The chain uses TRBV13 and TRBJ1-1; a weak D match, TRBD1 (6 bases). CDR1 PRHDT and CDR2 FYEKMQ come from the germline V gene (reference sequence). Trimming took off 5 bases at V and 0 bases at J, with 16 bases between the two ends. The CDR3 has 16 amino acids. DNA for the CDR3: TGTGCCAGCAGCCCCGGGGGGCGGAAGGTGAACACTGAAGCTTTCTTT. It specifies CASSPGGRKVNTEAFF.

With regard to this clonotype: The junction does not match germline at one end; this may be a read error. The J gene is TRBJ1-2, the V gene TRBV4-1; D possibly corresponds to TRBD1 (5 bases). Germline V gene sequence: CDR1 MGHRA, CDR2 YSYEKL. The CDR3 consists of 14 residues. CDR3 sequence (DNA): TGTGCCAGCAGCCAAGATGGCAGGGAGAGAGGCTACACCTTC. It specifies CASSQDGRERGYTF.

Many counts were recorded for this clonotype. The V call is TRBV7-9, the J call TRBJ2-7, with D unclear. Trimming removed 2 bases from V and 0 bases from J, with 11 bases in between. Germline V gives CDR1 SEHNR, CDR2 FQNEAQ (reference sequence). The CDR3 is made up of 15 amino acids. The CDR3 here is CASSLYDTDSYEQYF. The CDR3 DNA reads TGTGCCAGCAGCTTATATGATACAGACTCCTACGAGCAGTACTTC.

The V gene is TRBV5-1, the J gene TRBJ2-7; no reliable D call. CDR3 size: 14 residues. CDR1 is SGHRS and CDR2 is YFSETQ in the germline V gene. V lost 0 bases and J 0 bases, leaving 7 bases between the germline ends. This CDR3 is CASSLDGVSYEQYF. CDR3 in DNA: TGCGCCAGCAGCTTGGATGGGGTCTCCTACGAGCAGTACTTC.